The 17 T cell receptor beta chains presented below share a single source sample, sequenced in a study of regulatory T cells in long-lasting Graves disease. In building TCR beta libraries, iRepertoire HTBI primers were used together with Arm-PCR of CDR3 regions. TCRdb reprocessed the multiplex PCR reads with MiXCR, giving one entry per CDR3 protein. The sample has 400,000 to 500,000 distinct CDR3 sequences; 16% are singletons. This sample's time point: newly diagnosed GD, antithyroid drugs for less than 3 months. RNA from PBMCs was the source of the TCR library. The same data also contributed to another study, on T cells in Graves' hyperthyroidism and ophthalmopathy.

This specimen consisted of peripheral blood mononuclear cells (PBMCs), obtained at new diagnosis, from a patient treated with antithyroid drugs. The receptors derive from a young woman with Graves disease.

CDR3 nucleotide sequence: TGCAGCGCTCCAGGGGGGGGGGTGTCCTACAATGAGCAGTTCTTC. It encodes CSAPGGGVSYNEQFF. The V call is TRBV29-1, the J call TRBJ2-1; D tentatively fits TRBD1 or TRBD2 (7 bases each). The CDR3 runs to 15 residues. The germline V gene has CDR1 SQVTM and CDR2 ANQGSEA. Trimming removed 7 bases at V and 1 base at J, with 17 bases between.

In its sample, this clonotype was seen a few times. The chain links TRBV30 to TRBJ2-1; the D is unclear. The germline gives CDR1 GTSNPN, CDR2 SVGIG (reference sequence). The CDR3 has 12 amino acids. The germline V and J ends were trimmed by 5 bases and 6 bases, with 11 bases remaining between them. As DNA, the CDR3 is TGTGCCTGGGGAAGAGTCGCCAATGAGCAGTTCTTC. It specifies CAWGRVANEQFF.

The sample holds many counts of this clonotype. CDR3 region: CSAVRLLSAGEQYF. CDR3 in DNA: TGCAGTGCCGTTAGACTACTCTCAGCGGGTGAGCAGTACTTC. The chain recombines TRBV20-1 with TRBJ2-7, with a tentative D call TRBD2 (6 bases). This CDR3 is built from 14 residues. V gave up 6 bases and J gave up 7 bases, with 22 bases separating them. Germline V gives CDR1 DFQATT, CDR2 SNEGSKA (reference sequence).

This clonotype was seen ten or more times. The chain carries TRBV27 and TRBJ2-1, with D uncertain. The germline gives CDR1 MNHEY, CDR2 SMNVEV (reference sequence). V dropped 0 bases and J dropped 7 bases, with 10 bases sitting between them. The CDR3 sequence is 14 residues long. CDR3 sequence reads: CASSLSVGPNEQFF. The CDR3 coding sequence is TGTGCCAGCAGTTTATCGGTCGGGCCGAATGAGCAGTTCTTC.

This clonotype has a handful of counts. This chain joins TRBV5-1 and TRBJ1-5, with D tentatively TRBD1 (6 bases). CDR1 is SGHRS, CDR2 YFSETQ, per germline. The CDR3 is 16 amino acids. The germline V and J ends were trimmed by 4 bases and 5 bases, with 19 bases remaining between them. The CDR3 DNA sequence: TGCGCCAGCAGCCCCGGGGGCCCGGGGGGTGATCAGCCCCAGCATTTT. Translation gives CASSPGGPGGDQPQHF.

V usage is TRBV5-1 and J usage is TRBJ1-1; D remains ambiguous. CDR3 length equals 15 residues. The germline gives CDR1 SGHRS, CDR2 YFSETQ. V shed 0 bases and J shed 1 base, with 10 bases lying between them. The CDR3 reads CASSLVLQQNTEAFF. DNA for the CDR3: TGCGCCAGCAGCTTGGTTTTACAGCAGAACACTGAAGCTTTCTTT.

The CDR3 is CSARPGRQGRRTEAFF. DNA of the CDR3: TGCAGTGCTAGACCCGGCCGACAGGGGAGGAGAACTGAAGCTTTCTTT. The chain couples TRBV20-1 to TRBJ1-1; TRBD1 aligns across 8 bases. The CDR3 extends over 16 amino acids. V lost 2 bases, J lost 5 bases, and 13 bases stayed unmatched. Germline assignment: CDR1 DFQATT and CDR2 SNEGSKA (reference sequence).

This rearrangement joins TRBV15 to TRBJ2-1; TRBD1 agrees at 9 bases. This CDR3 has 15 residues. Germline V gives CDR1 LNHNV, CDR2 YYDKDF (reference sequence). V was clipped by 5 bases and J by 5 bases; unmatched bases: 7. The CDR3 coding sequence is TGTGCCACCAGCGGGGGACAGGGTGTCAACAATGAGCAGTTCTTC. This codes for CATSGGQGVNNEQFF.

At least ten counts were recorded for this clonotype. The chain employs TRBV6-1 and TRBJ1-1; D might be TRBD1 (5 bases). The V end lost 6 bases, the J end lost 0 bases, and 8 bases lay between the germline ends. The CDR3 totals 13 residues. Per the germline V gene, CDR1 is MNHNS and CDR2 is SASEGT. This chain's CDR3 is CASSRTLNTEAFF. The CDR3 DNA reads TGTGCCAGCAGCCGGACACTGAACACTGAAGCTTTCTTT.

This clonotype was found many times. The chain couples TRBV27 to TRBJ2-7; TRBD2 matches at 14 bases. CDR1 and CDR2 (germline): MNHEY, SMNVEV (reference sequence). V dropped 1 base and J dropped 6; count of bases not matched to a gene: 8. The CDR3 consists of 17 residues. The CDR3 bases are TGTGCCAGCAGTTTATGGGGGACTAGCGGGGGATTAACCGAGCAGTACTTC. This codes for CASSLWGTSGGLTEQYF.

This clonotype was detected only a few times. The J gene is TRBJ2-7, the V gene TRBV7-2, with 11 bases lining up with TRBD2. This CDR3 has 15 residues. The germline V gene has CDR1 SGHTA and CDR2 FQGNSA. The ends lost 3 bases at V and 5 bases at J; junction bases unmatched: 6. CDR3 DNA sequence: TGTGCCAGCAGCTTTACTAGCGGGAGAATGAACGAGCAGTACTTC. It is translated as CASSFTSGRMNEQYF.

This clonotype was counted a few times. V gene TRBV14 combines with J gene TRBJ1-4; D gene unclear. V was clipped by 4 bases and J by 7 bases, with 7 bases between them. Germline lookup yields CDR1 SGHDN and CDR2 FVKESK. This CDR3 has 12 amino acids. CDR3 coding DNA: TGTGCCAGCAGCCCTCTCGGTGAAAAACTGTTTTTT. It is translated as CASSPLGEKLFF. Full variable domain (rest looked up from reference TRBV14 and TRBJ1-4): EAGVTQFPSHSVIEKGQTVTLRCDPISGHDNLYWYRRVMGKEIKFLLHFVKESKQDESGMPNNRFLAERTGGTYSTLKVQPAELEDSGVYFCASSPLGEKLFFGSGTQLSVL.

V and J are TRBV28 and TRBJ2-7, with D tentatively TRBD1 (6 bases). This CDR3 spans 17 amino acids. Trimming cost V 3 bases and J 3 bases, with 21 bases left between them. In germline, CDR1 is MDHEN, CDR2 SYDVKM. Here the CDR3 DNA reads TGTGCCAGCAGTTTTAACCCCGGGACAAGCGGACACTACGAGCAGTACTTC. Translation: CASSFNPGTSGHYEQYF. Together with reference TRBV28 and TRBJ2-7, the CDR3 gives the full variable domain: DVKVTQSSRYLVKRTGEKVFLECVQDMDHENMFWYRQDPGLGLRLIYFSYDVKMKEKGDIPEGYSVSREKKERFSLILESASTNQTSMYLCASSFNPGTSGHYEQYFGPGTRLTVT.

This clonotype turned up a few times. This chain links TRBV29-1 with TRBJ2-1; D unclear. The CDR3 runs 11 residues. The V gene's germline CDR1 is SQVTM and CDR2 ANQGSEA. V was shortened by 3 bases and J by 5 bases, with 5 bases between the two germline ends. Here the CDR3 DNA reads TGCAGCGTTGATCGGCACAATGAGCAGTTCTTC. Its protein is CSVDRHNEQFF.

This clonotype was seen ten or more times. The chain recombines TRBV6-5 with TRBJ1-5, with TRBD1 as a possible D gene (5 bases). CDR3 size: 17 residues. The ends were cut back, 4 bases at V and 0 bases at J, with 16 bases in the middle. Germline V gives CDR1 MNHEY, CDR2 SVGAGI. CDR3 in amino acids: CASSSGTVTYSNQPQHF. DNA of the CDR3: TGTGCCAGCAGTTCCGGGACGGTAACTTATAGCAATCAGCCCCAGCATTTT.

This clonotype has a count of ten or more. V gene TRBV5-1 combines with J gene TRBJ1-5; D is unclear. This CDR3 has 13 residues. V lost 3 bases to trimming and J lost 5 bases, with 9 bases between them. Germline V CDR1 and CDR2: SGHRS, YFSETQ. The CDR3 nucleotides read TGCGCCAGCAGCTATGATTCCGATCAGCCCCAGCATTTT. Protein product: CASSYDSDQPQHF.

This clonotype appeared many times. The gene calls are TRBV11-2 and TRBJ2-1; no definite D call. CDR1 is SGHAT, CDR2 FQNNGV, per germline. CDR3 length: 12 residues. V was pared by 4 bases and J by 9 bases, with 10 bases between. The CDR3, as DNA: TGTGCCAGCAGCTCCCCGATCGGTGAGCAGTTCTTC. This gives the protein CASSSPIGEQFF.